The following is a TCR beta chain sequence with its context. Its antigen target is currently unknown. Nothing much larger sits one base from this clone, and base qualities are not available. V was cut back by 3 bases and J by 10 bases, leaving a gap of 12 bases between them. Taken from the germline V gene, the CDR1 and CDR2 loops are SQVTM and ANQGSEA. From cysteine to phenylalanine, the CDR3 is 11 amino acids long. This entry keeps only the CDR3 DNA: 33 bases, framed from base 1. The time point tag for this specimen amounts to: baseline before oral tofacitinib. From alopecia areata patients, peripheral blood was collected along with lesional scalp punch biopsies. PBMCs were separated by density centrifugation and stained for CD3, CD4 and CD8, after which CD4+ and CD8+ T cells were sorted on a FACSAria. This record belongs to a study of CD8+ T cells in alopecia areata (dated by TCRdb to about 2018). Broadly, across the study: The treated patients took part in an open-label pilot trial in which moderate-to-severe alopecia areata was treated with oral tofacitinib at 5 to 10 mg twice daily. Patients received tofacitinib for 6 to 18 months and were then followed off drug for 6 months to check for delayed response and recurrence. To study T cell clonal expansion in alopecia areata, the researchers applied high-throughput TCRbeta sequencing to both the C3H/HeJ mouse model and human patients. On the human side, TCRbeta sequencing was run on scalp tissue and on sorted CD4+ and CD8+ peripheral blood T cells from healthy controls and from alopecia areata patients with either patchy or totalis/universalis disease. Biopsies were taken from tofacitinib-treated patients at baseline and at 4 and 24 weeks of treatment, and a later scalp biopsy was taken in several of the tofacitinib-treated patients. Scalp clonality was compared among normal scalp (n=4), patchy alopecia areata scalp (n=8), and alopecia totalis/universalis scalp (n=8). RNA came from the PAXgene miRNA kit for fixed scalp, the miRNeasy kit for PBMCs, and the RNeasy kit for mouse skin. immunoSEQ multiplex PCR using 35 Vbeta forward primers and 13 Jbeta reverse primers was used to amplify TCRbeta CDR3 regions.

Libraries were made using the immunoSEQ multiplex PCR assay. RNA was extracted from all samples and reverse transcribed into cDNA, which served as template for TCR sequencing. First-strand cDNA was synthesized using SuperScript III with a 2:1 mix of oligo-dT and random hexamers. Amplification bias was assessed with a synthetic immune receptor repertoire, and residual bias was removed computationally. The study's processing was this. Raw reads were preprocessed for error removal, and CDR3 was defined according to IMGT conventions as running from the conserved cysteine to phenylalanine. Clonality was computed as 1 minus the Shannon entropy, with the entropy normalized by log2 of the number of productive unique TCRs. Scalp TCRbeta sequences were cross-referenced with sorted blood CD4 and CD8 repertoires so that the CD4 or CD8 identity of scalp clones could be inferred. Here the immuneACCESS table is served through TCRdb, limited to in-frame sequences with V and J called. Missing clones are a known gap in these copies; in checked studies unresolved V genes cover under half, and the rest lacks a known reason. The D gene and trimming were derived from the DNA, and the V and J assignments and clone size from that table. Here the sample has 160,000 or so clones; about 66% occur a single time. Together, the top ten hold about an eighth of the sample.

Study-level results and caveats: TCR sequences shared between patients were less clear than in mice, possibly partly because of HLA diversity in the patient population. Higher clonality and more expanded CD8+ clones were observed in lesional scalp than in normal scalp, particularly in alopecia totalis/universalis, a finding suggestive of antigenic drive. Resident alphabeta T cells in normal human skin are also sequenced, complicating scalp TCR repertoire analysis, unlike mouse skin dominated by gammadelta T cells.

The V gene is TRBV29-1 and the J gene is TRBJ1-2, with the D gene not confidently named. The sequencing here drew on CD8+ T cells sorted from blood, taken at week 0. The clonotype originates from a human donor with alopecia areata. The nucleotide sequence is TGCAGCGTTGAGGGTCCGGAGTCCTACACCTTC. Its protein product is CSVEGPESYTF.